This T cell receptor (beta chain) derives from a study of blood T cell repertoires in COVID-19. Overall study context: The United States, Italy and Spain supplied acute and convalescent COVID-19 samples. T cells, B-cell-depleted T cells, or PBMCs supplied cDNA or gDNA.

Repertoires were generated with immunoSEQ multiplex PCR, while TCRdb's copy carries only in-frame clones and drops some. The data hold over 110,000 clones, with around 90% observed a single time. The CDR3 is 14 amino acids. Per the germline V gene, CDR1 is SNHLY and CDR2 is FYNNEI. Trimming left V 7 bases short and J 0 bases short, with 13 bases between. Sequencing input: peripheral blood. The source is a woman in her forties or fifties with acute or convalescent COVID-19. The chain has TRBV2 and TRBJ2-7; D unclear. The CDR3 DNA reads TGTGCCAGCACTTGGTCAGGTAACTCCTACGAGCAGTACTTC. Its translation is CASTWSGNSYEQYF.